These 5 T cell receptor beta chains originate from one sample sequenced in a study of CD8 T cells in Susac syndrome. RNA totalling roughly 0.45 to 1 ug underwent reverse transcription with random hexamers. Each CDR3 protein is one row after TCRdb ran MiXCR on the immunoSEQ multiplex PCR reads. The sample includes a few hundred thousand distinct CDR3 sequences, around 90% of them seen just once. Sequenced material: CD8+ T cells from PBMCs. These receptors were taken from a human donor with multiple sclerosis.

J is TRBJ1-1 and V is TRBV4-1; D might be TRBD1 (5 bases). Trimming left V 6 bases short and J 5 bases short, with 22 bases between. From germline, CDR1 is MGHRA and CDR2 YSYEKL. This CDR3 comprises 16 residues. Here the CDR3 DNA reads TGCGCCAGCAGTCTGAAGTCTCCCCCCCCAGGGACTGAAGCTTTCTTT. Translating gives CASSLKSPPPGTEAFF.

This rearrangement joins TRBV5-6 to TRBJ1-1, with 7 bases matching TRBD1. Trimming at V came to 3 bases and at J to 6 bases, leaving 5 bases not matched to a gene. The germline V gene has CDR1 SGHDT and CDR2 YYEEEE. This CDR3 comprises 13 residues. The CDR3 bases are TGTGCCAGCAGCTCAGGGGGATGGGCTGAAGCTTTCTTT. Translation gives CASSSGGWAEAFF.

The rearrangement joins TRBV7-9 to TRBJ2-7; no clear D gene. CDR1 and CDR2 (germline): SEHNR, FQNEAQ (reference sequence). The CDR3 covers 14 residues. Between the trimmed V and J ends, which lost 3 bases and 0 bases, there was a span of 9 bases. In DNA, the CDR3 is TGTGCCAGCAGCTTGACATTGATCTCCTACGAGCAGTACTTC. Its translation is CASSLTLISYEQYF.

This sequence joins TRBV30 and TRBJ2-7; TRBD1 matches at 10 bases. The CDR3 runs to 15 residues. Unmatched junction bases numbered 12, after V lost 5 bases and J lost 5 bases. From germline, CDR1 is GTSNPN and CDR2 SVGIG (reference sequence). The CDR3 coding sequence is TGTGCCTGGGGGACTATACCGGGACAGGGGAACGAGCAGTACTTC. It encodes CAWGTIPGQGNEQYF. The complete variable domain, with remaining parts taken from reference TRBV30 and TRBJ2-7, reads SQTIHQWPATLVQPVGSPLSLECTVEGTSNPNLYWYRQAAGRGLQLLFYSVGIGQISSEVPQNLSASRPQDRQFILSSKKLLLSDSGFYLCAWGTIPGQGNEQYFGPGTRLTVT.

The CDR3 region is CASGLGLAVYNEQFF. The CDR3 coding sequence is TGTGCTAGTGGTTTGGGACTAGCGGTTTACAATGAGCAGTTCTTC. The gene calls are TRBV12-5 and TRBJ2-1; TRBD2 matches at 9 bases. V gave up 1 base and J gave up 4 bases; unmatched junction bases: 2. Germline CDR1 and CDR2: LGHNT and FRNRAP. CDR3 length: 15 residues.